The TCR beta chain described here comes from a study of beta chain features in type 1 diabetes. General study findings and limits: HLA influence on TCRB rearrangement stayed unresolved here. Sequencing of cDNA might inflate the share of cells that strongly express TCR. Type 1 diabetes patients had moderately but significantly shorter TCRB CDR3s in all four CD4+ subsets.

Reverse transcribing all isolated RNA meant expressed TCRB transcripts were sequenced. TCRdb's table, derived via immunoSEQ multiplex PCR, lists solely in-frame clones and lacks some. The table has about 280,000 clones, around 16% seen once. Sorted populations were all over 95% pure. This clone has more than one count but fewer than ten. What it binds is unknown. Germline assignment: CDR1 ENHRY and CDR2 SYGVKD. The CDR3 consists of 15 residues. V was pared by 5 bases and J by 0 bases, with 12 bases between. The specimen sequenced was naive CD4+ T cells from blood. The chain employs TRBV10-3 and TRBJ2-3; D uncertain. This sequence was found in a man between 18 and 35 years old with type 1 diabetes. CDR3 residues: CAISSETTSTDTQYF. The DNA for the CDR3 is TGTGCCATCAGTTCAGAGACAACTAGCACAGATACGCAGTATTTT.